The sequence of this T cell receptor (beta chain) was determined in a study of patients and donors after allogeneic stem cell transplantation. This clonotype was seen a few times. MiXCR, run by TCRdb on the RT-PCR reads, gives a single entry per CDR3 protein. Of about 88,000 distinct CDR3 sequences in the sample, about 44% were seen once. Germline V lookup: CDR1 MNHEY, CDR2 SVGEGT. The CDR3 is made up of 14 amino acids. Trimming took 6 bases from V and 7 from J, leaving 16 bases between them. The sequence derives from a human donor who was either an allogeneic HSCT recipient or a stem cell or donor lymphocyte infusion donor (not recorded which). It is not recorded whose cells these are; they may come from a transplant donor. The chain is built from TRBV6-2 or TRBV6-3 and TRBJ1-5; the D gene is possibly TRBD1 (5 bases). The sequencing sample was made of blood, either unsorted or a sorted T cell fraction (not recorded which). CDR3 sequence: CASRLQGRDQPQHF. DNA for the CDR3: TGTGCCAGCAGACTTCAGGGTCGTGACCAGCCCCAGCATTTT.